This T cell receptor (beta chain) was sequenced in a study of graft-versus-host responses after intestinal transplantation (TCRdb year 2021). For context, the study as a whole: The transplants that recipients got were multivisceral, liver-intestinal, or isolated intestinal. After intestinal transplantation, graft-versus-host and host-versus-graft alloreactive T cell clones in the graft, circulation and bone marrow were tracked using bulk TCR-beta CDR3 sequencing. Rather than going through the commercial service, samples from three later patients were sequenced in-house on an Illumina MiSeq and processed with MiXCR. A peak of at least 4% donor T cells among recipient peripheral blood mononuclear cells was the definition used for donor T cell macrochimerism. To identify alloreactive clones, pre-transplant mixed lymphocyte reaction products were sequenced and then compared with unstimulated pre-transplant donor and recipient T cells. All recipients received anti-thymocyte globulin induction followed by maintenance tacrolimus and steroids for about three years. The cohort enrolled 24 intestinal transplant recipients, one of whom was a retransplant, and a few patients without pretransplant specimens were excluded. Results the study describes overall, beyond this receptor: In the allografts of patients with donor T cell macrochimerism, GvH to HvG T cell clonal ratios were high. The relatively low number and heterogeneity of intestinal transplant patients limited the conclusions. Peak levels of circulating GvH clones were associated with declines in HvG clones early after transplant. GvH clones were found in recipient bone marrow, and some of the GvH clones appeared earlier in ileal mucosa or blood, which is consistent with an intestinal mucosal origin.

The library was obtained by the immunoSEQ multiplex PCR assay. In most patients, genomic DNA was isolated using the Qiagen DNeasy Blood and Tissue Kit and sent frozen to Adaptive Biotechnologies for TCR sequencing. For most patients, genomic DNA was subjected to high-throughput TCR-beta CDR3 sequencing by Adaptive Biotechnologies. In the source study's methods: Adaptive's ImmunoSEQ software supplied the TCR sequencing data for roughly 17 patients, while MiXCR and VDJtools were used to process a few other patients. To correct CD4 versus CD8 sorting errors, any sequence found in both subsets at a frequency ratio below 5:1 was removed. CDR3 nucleotide sequences shared between donor and recipient were removed because their origin could not be assigned. To count as alloreactive, a clone needed at least 2-fold expansion over unstimulated cells and a minimum CFSE-low frequency of 0.002% (template counts) or 0.001% (read counts). Mappable clones were those detected in sequenced pre-transplant spleen, lymph node, or MLR CFSE-low populations of the donor or recipient. Cumulative frequency of alloreactive clones was calculated as a percentage of all sequences weighted by copy number. The immuneACCESS repertoire file appears here via TCRdb, limited to in-frame rearrangements. These files lack a portion of the clones; in checked studies, under half of the deficit traces to unresolved V genes, and the cause of the others is not known. That table is the source of V, J and clone size, and D and trimming were worked out from the DNA. The sample data list 75,000 to 100,000 clones, and 80% to 95% of these were observed just once. The leading ten clones occupy 0.15% to 0.2% of the sample.

Trimming takes 10 bases from V and 2 bases from J, and the germline ends sit 21 bases apart. For CDR1 and CDR2, the germline V gene (reference sequence) lists MNHEY and SMNVEV. The CDR3 measures 15 amino acids from cysteine to phenylalanine. The entry retains the CDR3 DNA only, 45 bases that are in frame from base 1. This clone appeared a single time. Its antigen specificity is not known. One base away there is no much larger clone; base qualities are not given. The time point label corresponds to: cells obtained before transplantation from donor or recipient. CD3+CD4+ and CD3+CD8+ populations were FACS-sorted from unstimulated pre-transplant donor and recipient cells taken from spleen or lymph nodes.

The chain links TRBV27 with TRBJ2-7; TRBD1 is a possible D gene, resting on 6 matching bases. Sequencing was performed on unstimulated CD4+ T cells sorted from spleen or lymph node cells, taken before intestinal transplant. The receptor comes from a human donor who received an intestinal transplant. The sequenced DNA: TGTGCCACCAGAACCGGACAGAGCCTCACCTACGAGCAGTACTTC. It translates as CATRTGQSLTYEQYF.